Sequencing of this T cell receptor (beta chain) was carried out in a study of blood T cells in healthy people across ages. Germline values: CDR1 ENHRY, CDR2 SYGVKD. The CDR3 totals 14 residues. Germline trimming cut 5 bases from V and 2 bases from J; bases unmatched to any gene: 5. Together with a sample-barcoded 5' primer, a J-beta primer mix was included in a second PCR lasting about 7 to 12 cycles. TCRdb independently ran MiXCR on the 5' RACE reads; one entry per CDR3 protein. Among approximately 1,000,000 distinct CDR3 sequences listed, 35% to 40% were seen once. This clonotype was seen ten or more times.

The rearrangement links TRBV10-3 to TRBJ2-5; 7 bases line up with TRBD1. The source is a man aged 18 to 30 in good health. Sequenced input: blood. The CDR3 loop reads CAISPLTGQETQYF. CDR3 nucleotides: TGTGCCATCAGTCCCTTGACAGGGCAAGAGACCCAGTACTTC.